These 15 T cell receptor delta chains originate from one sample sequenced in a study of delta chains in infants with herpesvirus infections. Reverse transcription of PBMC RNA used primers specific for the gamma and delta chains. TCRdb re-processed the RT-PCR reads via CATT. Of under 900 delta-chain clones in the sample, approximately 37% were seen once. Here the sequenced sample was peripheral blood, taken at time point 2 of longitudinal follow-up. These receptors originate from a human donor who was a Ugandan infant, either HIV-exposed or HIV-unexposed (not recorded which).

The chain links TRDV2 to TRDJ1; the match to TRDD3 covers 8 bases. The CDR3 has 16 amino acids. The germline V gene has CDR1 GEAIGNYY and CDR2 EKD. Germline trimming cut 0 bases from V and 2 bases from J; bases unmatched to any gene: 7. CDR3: CACDTVGDTRTDKLIF. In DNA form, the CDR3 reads TGTGCCTGTGACACCGTAGGGGATACAAGGACCGATAAACTCATCTTT.

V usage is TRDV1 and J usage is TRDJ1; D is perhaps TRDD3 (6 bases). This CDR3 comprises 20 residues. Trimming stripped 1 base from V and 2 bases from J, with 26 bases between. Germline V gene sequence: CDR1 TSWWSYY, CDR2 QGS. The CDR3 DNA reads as TGTGCTCTTGGGGAACCCGAGTGGCCCCCGTACTGGGAAGGTACCGATAAACTCATCTTT. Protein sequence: CALGEPEWPPYWEGTDKLIF.

The CDR3 region is CALGERGSSGGYATDKLIF. As DNA, the CDR3 is TGTGCTCTTGGGGAACGAGGGTCCTCTGGGGGATACGCCACCGATAAACTCATCTTT. The chain joins TRDV1 to TRDJ1, with 12 bases fitting TRDD3. The CDR3 is made up of 19 amino acids. Germline CDR1 TSWWSYY, CDR2 QGS. With 1 base clipped from V and 1 base from J, the junction kept 10 bases outside the gene matches.

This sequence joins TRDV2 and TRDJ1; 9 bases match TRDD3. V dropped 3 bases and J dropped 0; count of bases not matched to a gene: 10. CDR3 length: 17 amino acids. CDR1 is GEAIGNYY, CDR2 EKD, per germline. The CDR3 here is CACDGPLGDRYTDKLIF. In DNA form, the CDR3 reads TGTGCCTGTGACGGTCCACTGGGGGACCGATACACCGATAAACTCATCTTT.

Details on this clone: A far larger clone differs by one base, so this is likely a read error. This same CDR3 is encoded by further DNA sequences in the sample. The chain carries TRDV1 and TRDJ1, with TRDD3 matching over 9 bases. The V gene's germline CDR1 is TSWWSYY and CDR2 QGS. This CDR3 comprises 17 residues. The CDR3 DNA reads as TGTGCTCTTGGGGACCATACGGTCTTGGGGGATAGGTATAAACTCATCTTC. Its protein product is CALGDHTVLGDRYKLIF.

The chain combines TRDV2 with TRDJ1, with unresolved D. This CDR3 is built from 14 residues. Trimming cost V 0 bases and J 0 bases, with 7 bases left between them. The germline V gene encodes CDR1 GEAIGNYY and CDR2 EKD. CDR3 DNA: TGTGCCTGTGACACCCTTCTGTACACCGATAAACTCATCTTT. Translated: CACDTLLYTDKLIF.

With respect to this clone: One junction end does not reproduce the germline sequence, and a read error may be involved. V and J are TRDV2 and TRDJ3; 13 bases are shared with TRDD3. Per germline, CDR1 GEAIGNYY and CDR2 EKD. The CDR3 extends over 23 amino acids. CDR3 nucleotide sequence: TGTGCCTGTGACACCGTACTGGGGGATACGCAGAAATATCACTCCTGGGTCACCCGACAGATGTTTTTC. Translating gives CACDTVLGDTQKYHSWVTRQMFF.

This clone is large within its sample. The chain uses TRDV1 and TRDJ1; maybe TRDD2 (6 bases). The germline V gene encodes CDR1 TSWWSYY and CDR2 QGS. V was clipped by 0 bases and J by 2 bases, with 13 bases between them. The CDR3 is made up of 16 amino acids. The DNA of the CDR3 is TGTGCTCTTGGGGAACTTCCTACCCTGGTAACCGATAAACTCATCTTT. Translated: CALGELPTLVTDKLIF.

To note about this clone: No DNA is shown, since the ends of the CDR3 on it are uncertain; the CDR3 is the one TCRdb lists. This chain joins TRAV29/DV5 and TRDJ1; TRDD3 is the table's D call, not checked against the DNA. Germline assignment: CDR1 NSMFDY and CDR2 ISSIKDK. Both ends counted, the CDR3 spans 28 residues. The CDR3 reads CSVLLCSKRQNCLHPIIVRGIQGDKLIF.

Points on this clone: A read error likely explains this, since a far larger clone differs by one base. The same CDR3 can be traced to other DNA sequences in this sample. CDR3 nucleotides: TGTGCCTTCTCCGGTGTGGGGGATATTCCCAGGTACACCGATAAACTCATCTTT. This sequence encodes CAFSGVGDIPRYTDKLIF. The V call is TRDV3, the J call TRDJ1; TRDD3 aligns across 9 bases. The V and J ends lost 3 bases and 0 bases, in that order; junction bases with no gene match: 17. The germline CDR1 and CDR2 sequences are TVYSNPD and GDNSRS (reference sequence). This CDR3 region has 18 residues.

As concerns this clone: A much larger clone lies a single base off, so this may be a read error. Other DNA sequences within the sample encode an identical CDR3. In DNA form, the CDR3 reads TGTGCCTGTGACACCGTCCCCGGCCTAGTGGGGGATACCCCAAAGCCCGGGAAGGGACTCATCTTT. Amino acids: CACDTVPGLVGDTPKPGKGLIF. The rearrangement links TRDV2 to TRDJ1, with 10 bases that match TRDD3. The CDR3 totals 22 residues. The germline V gene has CDR1 GEAIGNYY and CDR2 EKD. Unmatched junction bases numbered 31, after V lost 0 bases and J lost 10 bases.

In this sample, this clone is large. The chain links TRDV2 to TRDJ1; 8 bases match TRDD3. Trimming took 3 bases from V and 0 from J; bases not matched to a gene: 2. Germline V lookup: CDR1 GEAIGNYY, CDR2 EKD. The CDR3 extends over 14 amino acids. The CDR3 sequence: CACDPLGDTDKLIF. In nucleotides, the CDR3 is TGTGCCTGTGACCCACTGGGGGACACCGATAAACTCATCTTT.

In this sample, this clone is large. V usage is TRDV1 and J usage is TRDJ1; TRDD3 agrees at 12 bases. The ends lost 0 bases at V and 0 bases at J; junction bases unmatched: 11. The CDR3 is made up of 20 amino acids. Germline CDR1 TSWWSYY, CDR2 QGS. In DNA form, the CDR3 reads TGTGCTCTTGGGGAACTCGGCGACTGGGGGATACCCGGTGACACCGATAAACTCATCTTT. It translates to CALGELGDWGIPGDTDKLIF.

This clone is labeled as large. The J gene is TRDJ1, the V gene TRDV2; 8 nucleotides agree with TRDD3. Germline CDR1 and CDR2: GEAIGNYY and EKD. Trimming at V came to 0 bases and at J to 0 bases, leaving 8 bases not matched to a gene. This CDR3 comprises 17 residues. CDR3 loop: CACDTLLLGAHTDKLIF. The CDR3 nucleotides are TGTGCCTGTGACACCTTATTACTGGGGGCCCACACCGATAAACTCATCTTT.

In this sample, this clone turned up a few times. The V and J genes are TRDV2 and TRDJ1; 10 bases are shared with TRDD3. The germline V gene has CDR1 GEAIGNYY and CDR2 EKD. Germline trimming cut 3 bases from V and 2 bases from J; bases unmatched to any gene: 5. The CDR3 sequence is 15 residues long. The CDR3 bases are TGTGCCTGTGACTCTATACTGGGGGATACCGATAAACTCATCTTT. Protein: CACDSILGDTDKLIF.